This entry is about one TCR beta chain. Germline values: CDR1 SNHLY, CDR2 FYNNEI. The V and J ends lost 4 bases and 2 bases respectively, with 12 bases between them. CDR3 length: 14 residues. These data are taken from a study of OX40 agonist ivuxolimab in advanced cancers. Measured with immunoSEQ multiplex PCR; TCRdb has only the in-frame clones, and not every one. Among about 35,000 clones listed, approximately 80% were seen once. The source material was CD4+ or CD8+ T cells sorted from blood, sampled in a trial of the OX40 agonist ivuxolimab. The chain is built from TRBV2 and TRBJ2-7, with D maybe TRBD1 (6 bases). The clonotype was recovered from an adult with an advanced solid tumor such as melanoma, head and neck, liver or kidney cancer. The CDR3 sequence is CASSVSRGTYEQYF. The CDR3 nucleotides are TGTGCCAGCAGTGTTAGCAGGGGCACCTACGAGCAGTACTTC.